At least ten counts were recorded for the clone carrying this T cell receptor (beta chain). From RNA transcripts, TCR beta CDR3 regions were amplified. The primer set for the first-round RT-PCR of the TCR CDR3 was HTBI. TCRdb reanalysed the multiplex PCR reads using MiXCR and keeps one entry per CDR3 protein. The data hold approximately 400,000 distinct CDR3 sequences, with approximately 20% observed a single time. These data come from a study of T cells in Graves' hyperthyroidism and ophthalmopathy. Germline CDR1 reads MGHRA; CDR2 reads YSYEKL. CDR3 length equals 17 residues. Trimming left V 0 bases short and J 0 bases short, with 14 bases between. Subjects aged 18 to 65 presented with newly diagnosed hyperthyroidism of less than 2 months' duration. On the basis of clinical symptoms, serum thyroxine and TRAb, thyroid ultrasound and orbital computed tomography, diagnoses were made.

Sequenced material: blood. V is TRBV4-1 and J is TRBJ1-1; D is uncertain. The source is a woman under 30 with Graves' hyperthyroidism. The CDR3 is CASSQEIHRDMNTEAFF. In DNA, the CDR3 is TGCGCCAGCAGCCAAGAGATTCATAGGGATATGAACACTGAAGCTTTCTTT.